A selection of T cell receptor beta chains follows, all from one sample in a study of beta chain features in type 1 diabetes. Here immunoSEQ multiplex PCR was the method, and the copy in TCRdb shows in-frame clones only, minus some. This table has about 270,000 clones, roughly an eighth appearing once. The specimen sequenced was naive CD4+ T cells from blood. These receptors all come from a man aged 25 to 45 with type 1 diabetes. Both conserved end residues are part of each CDR3. Fields, in order: J gene, D gene, clone size, V gene, CDR3 DNA, CDR3 protein. The D gene is left open where the match is weak. Size tells how often a clone was seen (once, few, many) or the class of an expanded clone, and some rows leave it out.

J gene: TRBJ2-5
D gene: NA
clone size: NA
V gene: TRBV6-1
CDR3 DNA: TGTGCCAGCAGGGGCAAGGGGGTAGTTGAGACCCAGTACTTC
CDR3 protein: CASRGKGVVETQYF

J gene: TRBJ2-1
D gene: TRBD2
clone size: few
V gene: TRBV11-1
CDR3 DNA: TGTGCCAGCAGCTTAAGGCTAGCGGGAGATTACAATGAGCAGTTCTTC
CDR3 protein: CASSLRLAGDYNEQFF

J gene: TRBJ2-7
D gene: NA
clone size: NA
V gene: TRBV7-9
CDR3 DNA: TGTGCCAGCAGTCGTAGCAGCCACGAGCAGTACTTC
CDR3 protein: CASSRSSHEQYF

J gene: TRBJ1-1
D gene: TRBD1
clone size: NA
V gene: TRBV4-2
CDR3 DNA: TGTGCCAGCAGCCGCCCGGGACAGCTGAACACTGAAGCTTTCTTT
CDR3 protein: CASSRPGQLNTEAFF

J gene: TRBJ1-1
D gene: NA
clone size: NA
V gene: TRBV7-9
CDR3 DNA: TGTGCCAGCAGCTTGAACGAGGGAACTGAAGCTTTCTTT
CDR3 protein: CASSLNEGTEAFF

J gene: TRBJ1-1
D gene: NA
clone size: NA
V gene: TRBV28
CDR3 DNA: TGTGCCAGCAGTTCCCGTCTGTCCGGGGGCACTGAAGCTTTCTTT
CDR3 protein: CASSSRLSGGTEAFF

J gene: TRBJ2-1
D gene: TRBD2
clone size: many
V gene: TRBV29-1
CDR3 DNA: TGCAGCGGGACTAGCGCTAGCTCCTACAATGAGCAGTTCTTC
CDR3 protein: CSGTSASSYNEQFF

J gene: TRBJ2-7
D gene: NA
clone size: NA
V gene: TRBV4-1
CDR3 DNA: TGCGCCAGCAGCCAAGACGCAGGCCCCTCCTACGAGCAGTACTTC
CDR3 protein: CASSQDAGPSYEQYF

J gene: TRBJ2-5
D gene: NA
clone size: NA
V gene: TRBV5-4
CDR3 DNA: TGTGCCAGCAGCTTGCAAGCGAACTTGCGCGAGACCCAGTACTTC
CDR3 protein: CASSLQANLRETQYF

J gene: TRBJ2-3
D gene: NA
clone size: few
V gene: TRBV6-5
CDR3 DNA: TGTGCCAGCAGACTAGCTCCTAGCACAGATACGCAGTATTTT
CDR3 protein: CASRLAPSTDTQYF

J gene: TRBJ2-3
D gene: TRBD1
clone size: NA
V gene: TRBV9
CDR3 DNA: TGTGCCAGCAGCGTATCTGGGACAGCGGATACGCAGTATTTT
CDR3 protein: CASSVSGTADTQYF

J gene: TRBJ2-7
D gene: NA
clone size: few
V gene: TRBV30
CDR3 DNA: TGTGCCTGGAGTGTCCCCGGGTGGGGGCTCGAGCAGTACTTC
CDR3 protein: CAWSVPGWGLEQYF

J gene: TRBJ2-1
D gene: NA
clone size: NA
V gene: TRBV6-1
CDR3 DNA: TGTGCCAGCAGTGAACAAGGCGGCTACTCCTACAATGAGCAGTTCTTC
CDR3 protein: CASSEQGGYSYNEQFF

J gene: TRBJ2-1
D gene: TRBD2
clone size: NA
V gene: TRBV15
CDR3 DNA: TGTGCCACCAGCGTCCCGGGACTAGCCAACAATGAGCAGTTCTTC
CDR3 protein: CATSVPGLANNEQFF

J gene: TRBJ2-2
D gene: TRBD1
clone size: few
V gene: TRBV30
CDR3 DNA: TGTGCCTGTTCCATCGACAGGGCTTACACCGGGGAGCTGTTTTTT
CDR3 protein: CACSIDRAYTGELFF

J gene: TRBJ2-5
D gene: TRBD2
clone size: few
V gene: TRBV5-1
CDR3 DNA: TGCGCCAGCAGCCAGTCCGGGACTAGCGGAAATTATCAGTACTTC
CDR3 protein: CASSQSGTSGNYQYF

J gene: TRBJ2-6
D gene: NA
clone size: NA
V gene: TRBV30
CDR3 DNA: TGTGCCCGCGGCAGATCTGGGGCCAACGTCCTGACTTTC
CDR3 protein: CARGRSGANVLTF

J gene: TRBJ2-3
D gene: TRBD2
clone size: NA
V gene: TRBV5-4
CDR3 DNA: TGTGCCAGCAGCGCGACTAGCAGATCAGATACGCAGTATTTT
CDR3 protein: CASSATSRSDTQYF

J gene: TRBJ2-1
D gene: TRBD2
clone size: NA
V gene: TRBV9
CDR3 DNA: TGTGCCAGCAGCGTAGTCCCGGGAGGGTTCTACAATGAGCAGTTCTTC
CDR3 protein: CASSVVPGGFYNEQFF

J gene: TRBJ2-1
D gene: TRBD2
clone size: NA
V gene: TRBV13
CDR3 DNA: TGTGCCAGCAGCTTAGCCCCACGGACTAGCGGGGGTTCCTACAATGAGCAGTTCTTC
CDR3 protein: CASSLAPRTSGGSYNEQFF

J gene: TRBJ2-3
D gene: NA
clone size: NA
V gene: TRBV18
CDR3 DNA: TGTGCCAGCTCATCGCCAAACGGAGTCTATACGCAGTATTTT
CDR3 protein: CASSSPNGVYTQYF

J gene: TRBJ1-2
D gene: NA
clone size: NA
V gene: TRBV18
CDR3 DNA: TGTGCCAGCTCACCGGACAATACGTATGGCTACACCTTC
CDR3 protein: CASSPDNTYGYTF

J gene: TRBJ2-1
D gene: TRBD1
clone size: few
V gene: TRBV7-3
CDR3 DNA: TGTGCCAGCAGCTATCGGACAGGGGGCAATGAGCAGTTCTTC
CDR3 protein: CASSYRTGGNEQFF

J gene: TRBJ2-5
D gene: NA
clone size: NA
V gene: TRBV20-1
CDR3 DNA: TGCAGTGCTAGTCTGCAAGAGACCCAGTACTTC
CDR3 protein: CSASLQETQYF

J gene: TRBJ2-1
D gene: NA
clone size: NA
V gene: TRBV19
CDR3 DNA: TGTGCCAGTACTCGAGGCACCTACAATGAGCAGTTCTTC
CDR3 protein: CASTRGTYNEQFF

J gene: TRBJ2-2
D gene: TRBD2
clone size: few
V gene: TRBV5-1
CDR3 DNA: TGCGCCAGCAGCTTGAATAGCGGGAGGGCGAACACCGGGGAGCTGTTTTTT
CDR3 protein: CASSLNSGRANTGELFF

J gene: TRBJ2-7
D gene: TRBD2
clone size: few
V gene: TRBV28
CDR3 DNA: TGTGCCAGCAGTGTAACCTATGGGACTAGCGGGAAGAGCGAGCAGTACTTC
CDR3 protein: CASSVTYGTSGKSEQYF

J gene: TRBJ2-7
D gene: NA
clone size: NA
V gene: TRBV18
CDR3 DNA: TGTGCCAGCTCACCACCGACAGAACCCTACGAGCAGTACTTC
CDR3 protein: CASSPPTEPYEQYF

J gene: TRBJ2-7
D gene: NA
clone size: few
V gene: TRBV28
CDR3 DNA: TGTGCCAGCAGTATCCGGGACAAGCAGTACTTC
CDR3 protein: CASSIRDKQYF

J gene: TRBJ1-2
D gene: NA
clone size: NA
V gene: TRBV5-1
CDR3 DNA: TGCGCCAGCAGCTCAGGACTGACCTCCCGCTATGGCTACACCTTC
CDR3 protein: CASSSGLTSRYGYTF

J gene: TRBJ2-7
D gene: NA
clone size: NA
V gene: TRBV21-1
CDR3 DNA: TGTGCCAGCAGCAAAGTCCCCCCGGTGGCGGGATGTCGAATAGGGCCCTACGAGCAGTACTTC
CDR3 protein: CASSKVPPVAGCRIGPYEQYF

J gene: TRBJ2-7
D gene: NA
clone size: NA
V gene: TRBV27
CDR3 DNA: TGTGCCAGCAGTGTAAACGCGGGGTCCACCTACGAGCAGTACTTC
CDR3 protein: CASSVNAGSTYEQYF

J gene: TRBJ1-3
D gene: NA
clone size: NA
V gene: TRBV15
CDR3 DNA: TGTGCCACCAGCAGAGATTTCCACTCTGGAAACACCATATATTTT
CDR3 protein: CATSRDFHSGNTIYF

J gene: TRBJ2-3
D gene: TRBD2
clone size: few
V gene: TRBV19
CDR3 DNA: TGTGCCAGTAGTCAAGCGGGAAGCACAGATACGCAGTATTTT
CDR3 protein: CASSQAGSTDTQYF

J gene: TRBJ2-1
D gene: NA
clone size: NA
V gene: TRBV28
CDR3 DNA: TGTGCCAGCAGCCAGACATACAATGAGCAGTTCTTC
CDR3 protein: CASSQTYNEQFF

J gene: TRBJ2-7
D gene: TRBD2
clone size: NA
V gene: TRBV5-4
CDR3 DNA: TGTGCCAGCAGCCACCCCGGGGGGAAGTACGAGCAGTACTTC
CDR3 protein: CASSHPGGKYEQYF